The TCR beta chain under discussion was sequenced for a study of OX40 agonist ivuxolimab in advanced cancers. Looking at the study overall: Every 2 weeks, patients got intravenous ivuxolimab at one of six dose levels (0.01-10 mg/kg).

Produced via immunoSEQ multiplex PCR; TCRdb's table is partial and in-frame only. The sample shows roughly 41,000 clones, around nine tenths of them seen only once. CDR3 size: 15 residues. V lost 2 bases to trimming and J lost 4 bases, with 13 bases between them. Per the germline V gene, CDR1 is MGHRA and CDR2 is YSYEKL. The rearrangement joins TRBV4-1 to TRBJ2-3, with a tentative D call TRBD1 (5 bases). Material: CD4+ or CD8+ T cells sorted from blood, obtained in a trial of the OX40 agonist ivuxolimab. The receptor was isolated from an adult with an advanced solid tumor such as melanoma, head and neck, liver or kidney cancer. CDR3 residues: CASSQQGVAADTQYF. The CDR3 DNA is TGCGCCAGCAGCCAACAGGGCGTCGCGGCAGATACGCAGTATTTT.